This T cell receptor beta chain was captured in a study of T cells after yellow fever vaccination. At the level of the study: Some fractions had low cell numbers, and these were prepared with SMART-Seq v4 Ultra Low Input.

Germline values: CDR1 SGDLS, CDR2 YYNGEE. This CDR3 is built from 12 residues. V was pared by 3 bases and J by 6 bases, with 8 bases between. From the 5' RACE reads, TCRdb called clonotypes with MiXCR, one entry per CDR3 protein. The sample consists of about 340,000 distinct CDR3 sequences, 3.5% to 4.5% of them appearing once. The chain links TRBV9 to TRBJ2-3, with unresolved D. Sample: PBMCs, taken 5 days after the yellow fever booster vaccination. This clonotype was obtained from a man aged 18 to 30 who received the YFV17D yellow fever vaccine. The CDR3 bases are TGTGCCAGCAGCGCGACTGTTGATACGCAGTATTTT. It codes for CASSATVDTQYF.